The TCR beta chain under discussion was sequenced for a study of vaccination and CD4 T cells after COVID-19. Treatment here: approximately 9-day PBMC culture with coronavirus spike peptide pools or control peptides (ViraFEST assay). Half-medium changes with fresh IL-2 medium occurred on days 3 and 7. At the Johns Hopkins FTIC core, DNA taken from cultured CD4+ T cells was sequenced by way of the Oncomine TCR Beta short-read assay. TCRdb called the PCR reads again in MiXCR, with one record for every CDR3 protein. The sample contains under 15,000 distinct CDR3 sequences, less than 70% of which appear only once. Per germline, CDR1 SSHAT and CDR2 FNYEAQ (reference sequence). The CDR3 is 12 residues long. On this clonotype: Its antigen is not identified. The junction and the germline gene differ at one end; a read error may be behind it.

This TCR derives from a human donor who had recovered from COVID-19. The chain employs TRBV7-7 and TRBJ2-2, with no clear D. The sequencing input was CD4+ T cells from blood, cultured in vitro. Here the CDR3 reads CASSPGTGELFF. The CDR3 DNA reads TGTGCTAGCAGCCCCGGGACCGGGGAGCTGTTTTTT.